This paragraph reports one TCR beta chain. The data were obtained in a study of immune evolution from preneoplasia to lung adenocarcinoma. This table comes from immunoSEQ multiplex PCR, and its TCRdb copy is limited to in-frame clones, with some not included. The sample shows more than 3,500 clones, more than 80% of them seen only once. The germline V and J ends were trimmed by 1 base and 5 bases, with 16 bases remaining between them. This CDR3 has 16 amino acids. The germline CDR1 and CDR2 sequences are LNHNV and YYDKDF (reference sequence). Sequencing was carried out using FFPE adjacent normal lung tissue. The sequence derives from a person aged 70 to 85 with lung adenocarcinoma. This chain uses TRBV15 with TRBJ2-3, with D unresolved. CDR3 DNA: TGTGCCACCAGCAGAGTTAGGGCCCCCGAGGAAGATACGCAGTATTTT. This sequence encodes CATSRVRAPEEDTQYF.